This entry is about one T cell receptor (beta chain). There is no known antigen for this receptor. The cohort consisted of hundreds of healthy bone marrow donors. At the time of sampling, all cohort members were nominally healthy, though unrecorded immune exposures were likely present. The donor was CMV seropositive and belonged to the group of about 290 seropositive cohort members. Each donor provided a peripheral blood sample, and peripheral blood mononuclear cells were used for TCR beta sequencing. The Qiagen DNeasy Blood Extraction Kit was used to extract genomic DNA from the blood cell samples. The data derive from a study of cytomegalovirus exposure and HLA in healthy donors listed by TCRdb under 2017. A note on the overall study: An earlier analysis of several hundred of the donors reported 276 Gb of sequence data and 90 million to 120 million unique TCR beta sequences obtained from 150 million to 200 million T cells. About 300 gigabases of sequencing data and roughly 90 million unique TCR sequences were included in an early release covering around 600 HLA-typed donors. Of the 300 to 500 genotyped donors, 81% were placed in the genetic ancestry cluster associated with self-reported Caucasian donors. The aim of the study was to test whether cataloging public T cell receptors could identify signatures of past pathogen exposure. The T cell repertoires of roughly 660 subjects were profiled by immunosequencing and related to cytomegalovirus serostatus. A separate validation cohort of about 110 different subjects was used in addition to the 666-subject first cohort. To predict cytomegalovirus infection status, the study combined high-throughput TCR immunosequencing, statistical association of individual TCRs with disease status, and machine learning. In a later analysis, previously published TCR beta repertoires from roughly 710 donors were re-analyzed and high-resolution HLA genotyping was added so that TCR occurrence patterns could be studied. In the later analysis, no new phenotypic data were used to find candidate immune exposures; instead, reliance was placed on TCR beta sequences and their occurrence across donors. To decide whether each TCR beta V gene segment behaved as functional or pseudogenic, an earlier analysis of several hundred of the donors relied on high-throughput TCR beta sequencing. Alongside the repertoire data, information on donor age, sex, ethnicity and CMV serostatus was compiled. Genome-wide SNP genotypes for about three fifths of the roughly 670 donors were used in a later genetic analysis, which treated that subset as a discovery cohort. Every repertoire in the discovery cohort had been generated on one and the same sequencing platform. HLA typing included class I and class II loci at four-digit resolution. Typing coverage differed by locus: A, B, C, DRB1 and DQB1 were typed in about 629-640 donors, DQA1 in 500 to 550, DPA1 in 600 to 610, and DPB1 in 450 to 480. About five DR-DQ haplotypes were treated as single units for association and clustering because of strong linkage in the cohort. Among almost 400 genotyped donors of the cohort, an average of roughly 240,000 unique TCR beta nucleotide sequences were sequenced per donor, about a sixth of them non-productive.

The library was made by the immunoSEQ multiplex PCR assay. A mixture of 60 forward primers for TCR Vbeta segments and 13 reverse primers for TCR Jbeta segments was used in the multiplex PCR. The CDR3 region of rearranged TCR beta genes was amplified from genomic DNA by a multiplex PCR assay. On the Illumina HiSeq System, the amplified TCR beta libraries were sequenced as 87-base-pair reads. The authors' analysis ran thus. A later analysis counted tens of millions of unique TCR beta chains across the 550 to 750 repertoires, and some 11 million of these chains were shared by at least two donors. To remove PCR and sequencing errors, raw reads were error-corrected and collapsed into unique sequences using a nearest-neighbor algorithm that merged closely related sequences. V, D and J gene segments were assigned by aligning CDR3 sequences to IMGT reference sequences. Each retained sequence needed at least a six-nucleotide match to both a V gene segment and a J gene segment. A rearrangement was called productive if the CDR3 had no stop codons and remained in frame with V and J, and every other rearrangement was called non-productive. CDR3 was defined according to IMGT convention as the region running from the second conserved V-encoded cysteine to the conserved J-encoded phenylalanine. Sequences without an unambiguous match to a single V gene segment were excluded from the earlier analysis of approximately 600 of the donors. In an earlier analysis of about 590 of the donors, a V segment was called functional when productive rearrangements were above 56.7%, and segregating when the standard deviation between donors exceeded 5%. A statistical classification framework was built for diagnosing cytomegalovirus status from the catalog of TCR beta chain sequences. In a later analysis, TCR nucleotide sequences were compared against IMGT/GENE-DB human TR gene sequences so that V and J genes could be assigned. In a later analysis, CDR3 sequences and most-parsimonious VDJ recombination scenarios were assigned using the TCRdist pipeline. In a later analysis, each TCR beta chain was defined by its CDR3 amino acid sequence together with its V-gene family, and reads lacking a unique V-gene family were excluded. A later analysis removed roughly 590 highly shared, low-generation-probability nucleotide sequences to deal with suspected cross-contamination and a sequencing artifact. A later analysis calculated a clonal expansion index for each public chain from normalized within-repertoire ranks of inferred template counts. In a later analysis, generation probabilities were computed using a VDJ recombination model fitted to out-of-frame rearrangements, and the results were checked against IGoR. In a later analysis, hypergeometric tests were used to score TCR-TCR, TCR-HLA and TCR-CMV co-occurrence, with a repertoire-size bias correction applied to TCR pairs. To estimate false discovery rates, a later analysis permuted the HLA or CMV assignments 20 times. In a later analysis, co-occurring TCRs were grouped using DBSCAN, and TCRdist sequence similarity was added for clustering within HLA-allele-positive subsets. For co-occurrence clustering, repertoires with fewer than 30,000 or more than 120,000 public chains were excluded, along with four or five repertoires with anomalous nucleotide sharing. TCRdb holds this immuneACCESS table with in-frame rearrangements only. Some clones are missing; in checked studies, unresolved V genes explain under half, and the rest has no known cause. V and J calls and clone size are given by that table; D and trimming were obtained from the DNA. The sample table on file contains 65,000 to 95,000 clones. The biggest ten clones account for 6.5% to 9.5% of the sample.

General study outcomes and caveats: Because HLA typing was unavailable for some donors at each locus, only the typed subset was used in association tests. The study gave a list of over 150 TCR beta chains associated with cytomegalovirus. Correlated functional status among segregating V segments might be attributable to linkage disequilibrium, but an unknown experimental factor could not be ruled out. The authors suggested that the approach could potentially be extended to other disease states and immunological phenotypes. A cluster of highly shared sequence variants was judged likely to represent a technical artifact of the sequencing pipeline. When HLA alleles, especially DR and DQ, strongly co-occurred, TCR associations were difficult to assign to individual alleles. Because counts were too low, around 18 rarely observed V segments, including chromosome 9 orphons, were left out of the earlier analysis of approximately 500 of the donors. An association between a missense DCLRE1C variant and V-gene and J-gene trimming of TCR beta chains was found in a later genetic analysis and replicated in an independent cohort. Compared with equally common non-associated chains, HLA-associated TCR beta chains in a later analysis were more clonally expanded and had lower generation probabilities. Roughly uniform sequencing depth across donors was assumed in presence/absence analyses, although this assumption may not hold. Some IMGT-functional V segments, including TRBV6-2 and TRBV6-3, could not be told apart with the 87-base-pair reads, so those segments were excluded. Across donors, most TCR sequences were observed very rarely, whereas some public TCRs were present in many individuals. A few of the identified cytomegalovirus-associated TCR beta chains were confirmed in vitro to be specific for cytomegalovirus antigens. In this cohort, only TCR beta chains were sequenced, and detectable features were limited by the absence of alpha or paired-chain data. CMV serostatus was the only immune exposure information available for the cohort. A later analysis associated around 16,000 TCR beta sequences with specific HLA alleles at a false discovery rate of 0.05. Broadly in line with IMGT annotations, most TCR beta V segments showed up in productive rearrangements about 90% or about 30% of the time in an earlier analysis of some 590 of the donors. In a later analysis, the rate of TCR association differed among HLA loci, with DRB1 alleles having the most associated TCRs and HLA-C alleles having the fewest. A later analysis found that most CMV-associated TCR beta chains appeared HLA-restricted, with HLA associations seemingly driven largely by CMV exposure. The classifier was reported to diagnose cytomegalovirus status with high specificity and sensitivity in both the original and validation cohorts. According to a later analysis, parvovirus B19, influenza, CMV and Epstein-Barr virus appeared linked to several top co-occurrence clusters. A later genetic analysis reported fewer N-insertions in productive TCRs among donors in an Asian-associated ancestry cluster than the roughly 700-donor mean. A further reported finding was that TCR beta sequences accurately predicted the HLA-A and HLA-B alleles for most subjects in the first cohort.

CDR1 and CDR2, per the germline V gene, are MDHEN and SYDVKM. Ends trimmed: V by 8 bases, J by 6 bases; bases unmatched to a gene: 8. The CDR3 starts with the cysteine, ends with the phenylalanine, and has 14 residues. The read is trimmed to its CDR3 DNA, 42 bases read in frame from base 1. This sequence originates from a female donor in good health and CMV-seropositive. Here the chain combines TRBV28 and TRBJ2-1; 9 middle bases align to TRBD2. The sample taken for sequencing was PBMCs. The CDR3: CASDIAGVGNEQFF. Here is the DNA: TGTGCCAGCGACATAGCGGGAGTCGGCAATGAGCAGTTCTTC.